This TCR beta chain was recovered during a study of PD-1 blockade in classical Hodgkin lymphoma. General study findings and limits: What drove the repertoire differences, possibly disease activity or prior therapy, has not been defined. At baseline, newly diagnosed patients reportedly showed less TCR diversity than healthy donors.

Only in-frame clones appear in the TCRdb table, and some are missing; sequencing was by immunoSEQ multiplex PCR. The sample has 18,000 or so clones; about 80% are singletons. A remark on this clone: The antigen is not known.

As for time point: newly diagnosed, previously untreated cHL patient sample. Magnetic negative selection purified CD4+ T cells from thawed PBMCs. Comparison relied on PBMCs that came from newly diagnosed, untreated classical Hodgkin lymphoma. The V end lost 7 bases, the J end lost 4 bases, and 19 bases lay between the germline ends. CDR1 is SGHDT, CDR2 YYEEEE, per germline. The CDR3 totals 15 residues. The origin of this receptor is a human donor with classical Hodgkin lymphoma. Source material: CD4+ T cells from blood. This chain links TRBV5-6 with TRBJ2-3; D is tentatively TRBD1 or TRBD2 (5 bases each). The CDR3 DNA sequence: TGTGCCAGCCATAGGGGAGAAAGGATGGCAGATACGCAGTATTTT. Residues: CASHRGERMADTQYF.